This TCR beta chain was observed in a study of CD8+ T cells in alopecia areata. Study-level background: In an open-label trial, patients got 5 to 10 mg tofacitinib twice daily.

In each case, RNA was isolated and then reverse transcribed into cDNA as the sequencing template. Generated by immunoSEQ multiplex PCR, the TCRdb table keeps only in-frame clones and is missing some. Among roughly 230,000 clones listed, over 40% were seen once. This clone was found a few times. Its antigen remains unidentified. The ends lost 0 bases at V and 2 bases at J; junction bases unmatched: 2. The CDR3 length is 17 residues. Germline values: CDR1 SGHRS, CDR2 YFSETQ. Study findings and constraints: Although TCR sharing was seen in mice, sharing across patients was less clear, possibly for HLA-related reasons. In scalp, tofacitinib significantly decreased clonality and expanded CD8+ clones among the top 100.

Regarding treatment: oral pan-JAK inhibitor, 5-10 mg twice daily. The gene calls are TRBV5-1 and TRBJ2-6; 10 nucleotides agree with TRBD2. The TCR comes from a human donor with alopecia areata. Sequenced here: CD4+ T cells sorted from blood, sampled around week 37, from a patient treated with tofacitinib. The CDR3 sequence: CASSLVLAGPGANVLTF. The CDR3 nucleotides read TGCGCCAGCAGCTTGGTACTAGCGGGACCTGGGGCCAACGTCCTGACTTTC.